These T cell receptor beta chains were read from a single sample in a study of radiation and T cells in renal cell carcinoma. TCRdb's copy holds only in-frame clones and misses some; the assay was immunoSEQ multiplex PCR. The sample has tens of thousands of clones, about three fifths seen once; the top ten hold 20% to 25%. Sequencing used tumor tissue, obtained from a patient whose treatment was nephrectomy without radiotherapy. All receptors derive from a man aged 35-49 years with renal cell carcinoma. The CDR3 runs from the conserved cysteine through the conserved F or W. D genes are given only for firm matches. Not every row has a clone size; where given, it reads once, few, many or a size class.

j_gene	v_gene	abundance	d_gene	CDR3nt	CDR3aa
TRBJ1-2	TRBV6-5	NA	NA	TGTGCCAGCCGATGGGCAGGGAAATCGTTCGGTGGCTACACCTTC	CASRWAGKSFGGYTF
TRBJ1-4	TRBV4-3	few	TRBD1	TGCGCCAGCAGCCTTAAAGACAGGGGTAATGAAAAACTGTTTTTT	CASSLKDRGNEKLFF
TRBJ2-1	TRBV21-1	few	NA	TGTGCCAGCAGCAAAGTTGGGCGGCTTAGCTCCTACAATGAGCAGTTCTTC	CASSKVGRLSSYNEQFF
TRBJ2-3	TRBV5-6	NA	NA	TGTGCCAGCACCCCTGGGACTTCGAGCACAGATACGCAGTATTTT	CASTPGTSSTDTQYF
TRBJ1-3	TRBV5-1	NA	NA	TGCGCCAGCAGCAATCCTGGTGGGGGGACTGGAAACACCATATATTTT	CASSNPGGGTGNTIYF
TRBJ1-1	TRBV29-1	NA	NA	TGCAGCGTGGCTCAGACGGGGGGCACTGAAGCTTTCTTT	CSVAQTGGTEAFF
TRBJ1-6	TRBV15	NA	TRBD1	TGTGCCACCAGCGACGGGACAGATCGTTCACCCCTCCACTTT	CATSDGTDRSPLHF
TRBJ1-2	TRBV9	NA	NA	TGTGCCAGCAGCCCACAAAGTTATGGCTACACCTTC	CASSPQSYGYTF
TRBJ1-5	TRBV28	large	NA	TGTGCCAGCAGTTACGAAAACCTCCTAAATCAGCCCCAGCATTTT	CASSYENLLNQPQHF
TRBJ2-1	TRBV27	NA	TRBD1	TGTGCCAGCAGTCCCCTTAGGACAGGGGATAACAATGAGCAGTTCTTC	CASSPLRTGDNNEQFF
TRBJ1-1	TRBV7-2	NA	NA	TGTGCCAGCAGCTTATCCTACACTGAAGCTTTCTTT	CASSLSYTEAFF
TRBJ1-5	TRBV5-5	NA	NA	TGTGCCAGCAGCTTTAGCGCTGAAGGCAATCAGCCCCAGCATTTT	CASSFSAEGNQPQHF
TRBJ2-7	TRBV5-1	NA	TRBD2	TGCGCCAGCAGCTATAGACTAGCGGGAGAGCCGAGCTCCTACGAGCAGTACTTC	CASSYRLAGEPSSYEQYF
TRBJ2-2	TRBV4-3	NA	NA	TGCGCCAGCAGCCCTGGGCAGAGGGGGAACCTGAACACCGGGGAGCTGTTTTTT	CASSPGQRGNLNTGELFF
TRBJ1-1	TRBV28	NA	NA	TGTGCCAGCAGTCCGGGAGGTGGGGGGGGAAAAGCTTTCTTT	CASSPGGGGGKAFF
TRBJ2-2	TRBV9	NA	TRBD1	TGTGCCAGCAGCGTAGAACCCCAGGGGGCGAACACCGGGGAGCTGTTTTTT	CASSVEPQGANTGELFF
TRBJ2-3	TRBV5-4	NA	NA	TGTGCCAGCAGCTTGTTCCCGGGCCGTAGCACAGATACGCAGTATTTT	CASSLFPGRSTDTQYF
TRBJ1-2	TRBV5-6	NA	NA	TGTGCCAGCAGCTTTAAGGCTAACTATGGCTACACCTTC	CASSFKANYGYTF
TRBJ2-1	TRBV29-1	NA	TRBD1	TGCAGCGTCGGCGGACAGGGCAATGAGCAGTTCTTC	CSVGGQGNEQFF
TRBJ1-5	TRBV9	NA	TRBD1	TGTGCCAGCAGCGTAGCGGGACAGGGATCGGAGCCCCAGCATTTT	CASSVAGQGSEPQHF
TRBJ1-2	TRBV10-3	once	NA	TGTGCCATCAGTCCCGCCCGGAGGGAGGGGAATGGCTACACCTTC	CAISPARREGNGYTF
TRBJ1-2	TRBV6-1	few	NA	TGTGCCAGCAGAGAAAGGACAGACTATGGCTACACCTTC	CASRERTDYGYTF
TRBJ2-1	TRBV7-9	once	NA	TGTGCCAGCAGCTTAGATCTCCTCGCCACATACTACAATGAGCAGTTCTTC	CASSLDLLATYYNEQFF